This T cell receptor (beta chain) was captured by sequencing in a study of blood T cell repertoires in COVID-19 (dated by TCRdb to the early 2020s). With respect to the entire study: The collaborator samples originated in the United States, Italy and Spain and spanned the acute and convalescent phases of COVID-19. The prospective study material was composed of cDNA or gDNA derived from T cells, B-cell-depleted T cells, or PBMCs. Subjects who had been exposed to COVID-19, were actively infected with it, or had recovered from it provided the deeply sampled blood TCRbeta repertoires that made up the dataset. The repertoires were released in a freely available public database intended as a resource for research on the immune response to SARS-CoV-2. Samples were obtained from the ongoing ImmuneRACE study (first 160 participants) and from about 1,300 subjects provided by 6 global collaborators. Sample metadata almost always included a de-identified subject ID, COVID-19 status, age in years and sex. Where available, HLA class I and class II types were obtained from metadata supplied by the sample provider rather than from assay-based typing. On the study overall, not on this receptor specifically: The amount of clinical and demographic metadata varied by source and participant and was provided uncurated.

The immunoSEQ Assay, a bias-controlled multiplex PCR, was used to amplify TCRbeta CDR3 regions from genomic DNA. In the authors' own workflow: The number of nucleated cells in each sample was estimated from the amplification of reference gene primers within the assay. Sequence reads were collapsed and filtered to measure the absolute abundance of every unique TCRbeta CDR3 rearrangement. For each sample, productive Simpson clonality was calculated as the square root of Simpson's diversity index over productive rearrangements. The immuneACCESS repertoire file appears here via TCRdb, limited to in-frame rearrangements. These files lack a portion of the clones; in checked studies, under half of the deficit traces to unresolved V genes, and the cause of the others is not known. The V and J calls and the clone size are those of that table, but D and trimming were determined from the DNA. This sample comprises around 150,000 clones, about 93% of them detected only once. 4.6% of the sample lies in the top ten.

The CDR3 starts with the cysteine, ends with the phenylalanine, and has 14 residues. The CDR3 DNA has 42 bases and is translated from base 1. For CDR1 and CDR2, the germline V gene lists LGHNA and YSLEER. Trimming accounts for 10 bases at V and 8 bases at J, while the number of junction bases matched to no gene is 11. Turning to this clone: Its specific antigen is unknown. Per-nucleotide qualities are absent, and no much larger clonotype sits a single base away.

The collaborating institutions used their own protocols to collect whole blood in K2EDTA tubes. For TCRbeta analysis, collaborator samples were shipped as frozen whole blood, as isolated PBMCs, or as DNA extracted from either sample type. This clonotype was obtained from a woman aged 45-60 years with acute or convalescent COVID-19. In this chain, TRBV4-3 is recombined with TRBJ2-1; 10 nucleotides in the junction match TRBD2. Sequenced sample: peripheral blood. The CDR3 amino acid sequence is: CAKQGSGREDEQFF. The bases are TGCGCCAAGCAGGGGAGCGGGAGGGAGGATGAGCAGTTCTTC.